This T cell receptor (beta chain) was recorded in a study of control samples from healthy donors and cancer patients. Sequenced by immunoSEQ multiplex PCR; TCRdb stores in-frame clones only, minus some. Here the sample spans under 60,000 clones, about 94% being singletons. The CDR3 runs to 15 residues. Deletions cut 0 bases from V and 0 bases from J, with 7 bases between. The germline V gene has CDR1 SGHRS and CDR2 YFSETQ. This clone came up a few times. This TCR was recovered from a woman aged 45-59 years with head and neck cancer. Sequences were obtained from PBMCs. The chain is built from TRBV5-1 and TRBJ1-5, with D uncertain. In DNA, the CDR3 is TGCGCCAGCAGCTTGGCGGGCGGTAGCAATCAGCCCCAGCATTTT. It is translated as CASSLAGGSNQPQHF.